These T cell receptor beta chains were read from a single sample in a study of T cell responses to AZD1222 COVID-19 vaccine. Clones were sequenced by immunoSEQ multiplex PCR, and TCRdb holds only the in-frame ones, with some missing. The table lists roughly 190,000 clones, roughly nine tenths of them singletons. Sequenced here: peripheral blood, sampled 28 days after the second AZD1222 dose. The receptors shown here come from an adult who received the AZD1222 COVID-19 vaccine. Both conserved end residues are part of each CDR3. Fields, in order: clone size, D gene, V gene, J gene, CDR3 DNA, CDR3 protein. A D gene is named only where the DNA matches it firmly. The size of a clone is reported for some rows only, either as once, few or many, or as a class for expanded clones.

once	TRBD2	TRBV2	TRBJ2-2	TGTGCCAGCAGGACTAGCGATAACACCGGGGAGCTGTTTTTT	CASRTSDNTGELFF
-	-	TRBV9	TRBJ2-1	TGTGCCAGCAGCCCCCGACTGAACAGGGATTACAATGAGCAGTTCTTC	CASSPRLNRDYNEQFF
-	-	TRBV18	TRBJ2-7	TGTGCCAGCTCACCCTCATTGGGCGGGACCTACGAGCAGTACTTC	CASSPSLGGTYEQYF
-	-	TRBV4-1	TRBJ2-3	TGCGCCAGCAGCCAAGTGGAGGGCCGAACAGATACGCAGTATTTT	CASSQVEGRTDTQYF
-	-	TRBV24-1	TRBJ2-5	TGTGCCACCAGTGATAGTAGCGTAGTAGAGACCCAGTACTTC	CATSDSSVVETQYF
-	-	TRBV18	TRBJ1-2	TGTGCCAGCTCACCCGGAGTGGTCCGTTCGGGCTACACCTTC	CASSPGVVRSGYTF
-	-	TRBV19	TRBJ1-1	TGTGCCAGCCAGTTCCGCCCGATGAACACTGAAGCTTTCTTT	CASQFRPMNTEAFF
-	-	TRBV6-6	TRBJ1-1	TGTGCCAGCAGCGCCCGGGCTCTGAACACTGAAGCTTTCTTT	CASSARALNTEAFF
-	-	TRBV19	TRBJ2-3	TGTGCCAGTACCCCCCCCCAGGGTGGGAGGGATACGCAGTATTTT	CASTPPQGGRDTQYF
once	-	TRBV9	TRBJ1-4	TGTGCCAGCCGATCGGACAGTAATGAAAAACTGTTTTTT	CASRSDSNEKLFF
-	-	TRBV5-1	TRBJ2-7	TGCGCCAGCAGCGGGCCAGGGTCGTCCAACGAGCAGTACTTC	CASSGPGSSNEQYF
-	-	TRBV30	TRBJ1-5	TGTGCCTGGAGTAGACAGGGCAATCAGCCCCAGCATTTT	CAWSRQGNQPQHF
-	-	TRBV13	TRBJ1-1	TGTGCCAGCAGCCCCCTGGGCAGGGGGAACACTGAAGCTTTCTTT	CASSPLGRGNTEAFF
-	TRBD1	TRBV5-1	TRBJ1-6	TGCGCCAGCACCCAGGACAGGGTTGGAAATTCACCCCTCCACTTT	CASTQDRVGNSPLHF
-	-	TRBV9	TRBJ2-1	TGTGCCAGCAGCTCGAACGCTAGAGTTCGTAGTTACAATGAGCAGTTCTTC	CASSSNARVRSYNEQFF
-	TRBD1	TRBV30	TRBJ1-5	TGTGCCTGGAGACCCGGGACAGGCTCCCGGGGAGATCAGCCCCAGCATTTT	CAWRPGTGSRGDQPQHF